The 29 T cell receptor beta chains below were found in one sample sequenced in a study of T cells expressing NK-cell markers. TCRdb re-analyzed the 5' RACE reads; it lists each CDR3 protein once, without DNA. The sample holds over 120,000 distinct CDR3 sequences. The source material was blood T cells: a sorted CD56 or NKG2C T cell subset, CD4+ or CD8+ T cells, or bulk PBMC T cells (not recorded which). The receptors come from a man aged 18 to 29 in good health.

The chain couples TRBV5-1 to TRBJ2-7; no DNA is available, so the TRBD1 call from TCRdb remains unchecked. The CDR3 is 18 amino acids. Germline assignment: CDR1 SGHRS and CDR2 YFSETQ. CDR3 in amino acids: CASSPKGTGGRGSYEQYF.

The chain employs TRBV18 and TRBJ2-3. Germline V gene data show CDR1 as KGHSH and CDR2 as LQKENI. The CDR3 covers 17 residues. CDR3 loop: CASSPYFASTSTDTQYF.

The rearrangement joins TRBV5-6 to TRBJ2-1; TCRdb calls TRBD2, which cannot be checked without DNA. From germline, CDR1 is SGHDT and CDR2 YYEEEE. The CDR3 totals 15 residues. This CDR3 is CASSFQAGVYNEQFF.

V usage is TRBV12-3 or TRBV12-4 and J usage is TRBJ2-1; the D call of TRBD2 rests on TCRdb alone, since no DNA is present to check it. This CDR3 has 20 residues. CDR3 region: CASIPGEGLAGRYDYNEQFF.

The gene calls are TRBV5-5 and TRBJ2-3. Germline lookup yields CDR1 SGHKS and CDR2 YYEKEE (reference sequence). The CDR3 has 14 residues. The CDR3 loop is CASSLYSGTDTQYF.

V gene TRBV14 combines with J gene TRBJ1-1. The germline V gene encodes CDR1 SGHDN and CDR2 FVKESK. CDR3 size: 14 residues. CDR3 sequence: CASSQEMANTEAFF.

The genes are TRBV20-1 and TRBJ2-1; TCRdb picks TRBD2, but there is no DNA to check that call. Germline CDR1 DFQATT, CDR2 SNEGSKA (reference sequence). This CDR3 is 14 amino acids long. CDR3 protein: CSASPSGPYNEQFF.

The genes are TRBV6-2 or TRBV6-3 and TRBJ2-5. Germline-derived CDR1 and CDR2 are MNHEY and SVGEGT. The CDR3 has 14 amino acids. The CDR3 protein is CASSYLESQETQYF.

The V gene is TRBV29-1, the J gene TRBJ2-7; the D call from TCRdb, TRBD1, cannot be confirmed without DNA. The germline V gene has CDR1 SQVTM and CDR2 ANQGSEA. CDR3 length: 12 residues. CDR3 sequence: CSVAAGSYEQYF.

V is TRBV11-3 and J is TRBJ2-1; with no DNA, the TCRdb D assignment of TRBD1 cannot be verified. The CDR3 has 16 residues. Germline-derived CDR1 and CDR2 are SGHNT and YENEEA. CDR3 region: CASSFEPQGVDNEQFF.

The V gene is TRBV6-1, the J gene TRBJ2-3; there is no DNA to check the TCRdb D call of TRBD1. This CDR3 is built from 14 residues. Germline CDR1 is MNHNS and CDR2 is SASEGT. The CDR3 sequence is CASSRQVKSDTQYF.

V and J are TRBV5-1 and TRBJ2-1; TCRdb calls TRBD2, which cannot be checked without DNA. Germline-derived CDR1 and CDR2 are SGHRS and YFSETQ. The CDR3 loop spans 16 amino acids. CDR3 in amino acids: CASSLGTSGSRNEQFF.

The J gene is TRBJ2-3, the V gene TRBV7-3; TCRdb's D call of TRBD1 is untestable without DNA. The germline V gene encodes CDR1 SGHTA and CDR2 FQGTGA. The length of the CDR3 is 16 residues. CDR3 amino acids: CASSLTGTRSTDTQYF.

This chain uses TRBV12-3 or TRBV12-4 with TRBJ2-3; TCRdb's D gene call, TRBD2, goes unchecked for lack of DNA. The CDR3 is 17 amino acids. The CDR3 sequence is CASSLVGASGFTDTQYF.

J is TRBJ2-5 and V is TRBV4-3. The CDR3 covers 14 residues. Germline loops: CDR1 LGHNA, CDR2 YSLEER. This CDR3 reads CASSQETIEETQYF.

The rearrangement links TRBV28 to TRBJ2-2; TCRdb indicates TRBD1, and absent DNA this call remains unverified. Germline values: CDR1 MDHEN, CDR2 SYDVKM. This CDR3 region has 15 residues. The CDR3 loop reads CASSRRTGGTGELFF.

The genes are TRBV12-3 or TRBV12-4 and TRBJ2-6; TCRdb names TRBD1, which stays unverified in the absence of DNA. This CDR3 has 19 amino acids. The CDR3 sequence: CASSLGDRGLPSGANVLTF.

V usage is TRBV14 and J usage is TRBJ1-4. The CDR3 length is 15 residues. Germline V gives CDR1 SGHDN, CDR2 FVKESK. Here the CDR3 reads CASSQFRTTNEKLFF.

The V and J genes are TRBV29-1 and TRBJ2-1; without DNA, the TCRdb call of TRBD2 cannot be checked. The CDR3 consists of 13 residues. Germline CDR1 is SQVTM and CDR2 is ANQGSEA. This chain's CDR3 is CSVSSGVGNEQFF.

V gene TRBV7-8 combines with J gene TRBJ2-5; TCRdb's D call, TRBD2, is unchecked because there is no DNA. The CDR3 has 18 residues. Germline V gives CDR1 SGHVS, CDR2 FQNEAQ. CDR3 protein: CASSLFASGGEYQETQYF.

The chain employs TRBV28 and TRBJ2-5; TCRdb picks TRBD1, but there is no DNA to check that call. This CDR3 contains 14 residues. Per the germline V gene, CDR1 is MDHEN and CDR2 is SYDVKM. The CDR3 region is CASSFPAELETQYF.

This chain links TRBV7-2 with TRBJ2-7; TCRdb's D call of TRBD1 is untestable without DNA. Germline CDR1 reads SGHTA; CDR2 reads FQGNSA. The CDR3 runs to 16 residues. This CDR3 is CASSLGQGLDSYEQYF.

The CDR3 reads CSTRLATGELFF. The rearrangement joins TRBV29-1 to TRBJ2-2; the TCRdb call, TRBD2, lacks DNA for checking. Germline loops: CDR1 SQVTM, CDR2 ANQGSEA. CDR3 size: 12 residues.

CDR3 residues: CRGHTGSEGDTQYF. This chain joins TRBV20-1 and TRBJ2-3; without DNA, the TCRdb call of TRBD1 cannot be checked. This CDR3 spans 14 amino acids. From germline, CDR1 is DFQATT and CDR2 SNEGSKA (reference sequence).

The chain is built from TRBV20-1 and TRBJ1-2. This CDR3 contains 14 residues. CDR1 and CDR2 (germline): DFQATT, SNEGSKA (reference sequence). The CDR3 protein is CSARVVGQESGYTF.

The chain carries TRBV7-9 and TRBJ1-6. This CDR3 has 12 amino acids. CDR1 and CDR2 from the germline V gene are SEHNR and FQNEAQ (reference sequence). The chain's CDR3 is CASSLRDSPLHF.

V gene TRBV15 combines with J gene TRBJ2-7; checking the TCRdb D call of TRBD2 is not possible without DNA. The CDR3 is 14 residues long. Germline CDR1 and CDR2: LNHNV and YYDKDF (reference sequence). This CDR3 is CATSAGTSAYEQYF.

The rearrangement links TRBV5-6 to TRBJ2-2; the D call from TCRdb, TRBD2, cannot be confirmed without DNA. CDR3 length: 18 amino acids. CDR1 and CDR2 (germline): SGHDT, YYEEEE. The chain's CDR3 is CASSSGLAGGMNTGELFF.

The chain carries TRBV7-9 and TRBJ2-7. Germline values: CDR1 SEHNR, CDR2 FQNEAQ (reference sequence). The length of the CDR3 is 13 residues. The CDR3 is CASSRLHDYEQYF.